The clone carrying this TCR beta chain was seen only a few times. Its specificity is not known. This sample was included in a study of early T cells in non-severe SARS-CoV-2 infection. Overall study: Sequenced bulk RNA came from whole blood that was unsorted, and chains were unpaired.

The CDR3 is 14 residues long. The germline V gene has CDR1 MDHEN and CDR2 SYDVKM. Trimming stripped 3 bases from V and 3 bases from J, with 11 bases between. Study-wide results and limits: Matching results from VDJdb favored anti-spike CD8 responses, leaving private and CD4 specificities undetected.

Researchers tagged individual cDNA molecules with unique molecular identifiers. MiXCR, applied by TCRdb to the 5' RACE reads, yields one record per CDR3 protein. The sample lists fewer than 80,000 distinct CDR3 sequences, about 11% occurring once. Sequenced here: whole blood, sampled at baseline. This sequence was found in an adult who was a healthcare worker with PCR-confirmed SARS-CoV-2 infection or an uninfected control (not recorded which). The chain has TRBV28 and TRBJ2-5; no clear D. The CDR3 loop reads CASSFGRREETQYF. The CDR3 coding sequence is TGTGCCAGCAGTTTTGGGCGACGGGAAGAGACCCAGTACTTC.